This note documents a single T cell receptor (beta chain) sequence. Unmatched junction bases numbered 9, after V lost 3 bases and J lost 4 bases. The germline V gene has CDR1 ENHRY and CDR2 SYGVKD. The CDR3 sequence is 17 residues long. Generated by immunoSEQ multiplex PCR, the TCRdb table keeps only in-frame clones and is missing some. Of about half a million clones in the sample, 80% to 90% are singletons; the top ten hold approximately 3%. This entry belongs to a study of blood T cell repertoires in COVID-19. Sequencing was performed on peripheral blood. The J gene is TRBJ2-1, the V gene TRBV10-3; 10 nucleotides agree with TRBD2. This receptor was obtained from a human donor in a cohort sampled during active COVID-19. CDR3 sequence: CAISDQGASGSYNEQFF. The CDR3 DNA is TGTGCCATCAGTGATCAGGGGGCTAGCGGGAGTTACAATGAGCAGTTCTTC.